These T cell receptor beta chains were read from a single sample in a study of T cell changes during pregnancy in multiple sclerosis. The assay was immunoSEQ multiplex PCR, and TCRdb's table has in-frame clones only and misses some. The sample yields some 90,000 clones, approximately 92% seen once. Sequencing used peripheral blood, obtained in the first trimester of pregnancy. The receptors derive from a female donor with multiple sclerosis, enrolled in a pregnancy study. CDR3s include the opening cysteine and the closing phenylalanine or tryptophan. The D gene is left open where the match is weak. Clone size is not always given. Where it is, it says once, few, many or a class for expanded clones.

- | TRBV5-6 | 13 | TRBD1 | CASSWTGRTEQFF
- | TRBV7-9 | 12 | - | CASSLEQAEQYF
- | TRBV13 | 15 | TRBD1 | CASSLGQGVNYGYTF
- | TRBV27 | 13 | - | CASSHRDGETQYF
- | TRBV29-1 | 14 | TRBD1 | CSVVTGAFTDTQYF
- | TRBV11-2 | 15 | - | CASSFGVNGAYEQYF
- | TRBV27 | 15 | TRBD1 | CASKQGAGAWTEAFF
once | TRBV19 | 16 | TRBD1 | CASKDRGRAKNTEAFF
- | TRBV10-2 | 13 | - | CASSSPGSETQYF
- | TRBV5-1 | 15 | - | CASSAGGIAGNTIYF
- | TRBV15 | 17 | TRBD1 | CATSLNRGGSGNQPQHF
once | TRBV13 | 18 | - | CASSLGGLGRGTGNTIYF
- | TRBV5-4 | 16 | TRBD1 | CASSPNLGQMNTEAFF
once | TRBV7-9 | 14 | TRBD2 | CASTHPAGVNEQFF
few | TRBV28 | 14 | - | CASSPDSSNQPQHF
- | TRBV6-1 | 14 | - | CASSSGTQKTEAFF
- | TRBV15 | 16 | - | CATSRGRGGQGYGYTF
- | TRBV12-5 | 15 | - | CASGLPLLGDNEQFF
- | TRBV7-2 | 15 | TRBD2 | CASSHRLAGTGELFF
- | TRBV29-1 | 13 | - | CSVDLLEGHGYTF
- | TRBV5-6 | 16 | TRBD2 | CASSPLAGGELDTQYF
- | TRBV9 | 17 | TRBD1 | CASSVGPQTGVNTEAFF
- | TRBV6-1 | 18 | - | CASSEAILGGSLSYEQYF
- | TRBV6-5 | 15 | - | CASSYYTSNRETQYF
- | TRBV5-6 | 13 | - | CASSLARGGELFF
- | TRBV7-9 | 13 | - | CASSLGGGDGYTF
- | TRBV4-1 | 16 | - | CASSHPMTRRTYEQYF
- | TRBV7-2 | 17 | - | CASSTRTGSLSSDTQYF
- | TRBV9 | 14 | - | CASSVGGSYYGYTF
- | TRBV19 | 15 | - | CASSTTPNSYYGYTF
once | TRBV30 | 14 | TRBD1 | CAWSRQGGTGELFF
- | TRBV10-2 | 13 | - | CASLRTPPETQYF
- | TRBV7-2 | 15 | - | CASSLVIRVTDTQYF
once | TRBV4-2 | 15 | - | CASSQLGGRTYEQYF
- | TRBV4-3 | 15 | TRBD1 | CASSRDRGYYNEQFF
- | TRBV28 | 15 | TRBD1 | CASRGPGTGNTEAFF
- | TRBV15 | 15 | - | CATSLGREQNNEQFF
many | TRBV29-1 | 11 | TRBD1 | CSFNRGTEAFF
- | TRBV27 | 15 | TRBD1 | CASRGSGTGNYGYTF
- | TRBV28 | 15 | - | CASSSDQGSLETQYF
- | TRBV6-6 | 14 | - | CASTLGPRQETQYF
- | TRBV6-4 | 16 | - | CASSDSLGLVTGELFF
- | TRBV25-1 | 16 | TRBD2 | CASSEYLTSGTDTQYF
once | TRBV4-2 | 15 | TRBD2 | CASSQASGTYNEQFF
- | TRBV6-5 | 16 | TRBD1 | CASSWGGQGSGQPQHF
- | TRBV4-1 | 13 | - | CASRQSNTDTQYF
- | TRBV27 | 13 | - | CASSFSGGTEAFF
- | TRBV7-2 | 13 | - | CASSLEQGGEQFF
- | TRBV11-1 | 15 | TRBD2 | CASSIQLAAYNEQFF
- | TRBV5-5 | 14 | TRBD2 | CASSSPLRGGEQFF
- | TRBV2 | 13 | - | CASTPRGGQPQHF